The 12 T cell receptor beta chains given below trace back to one sample, sequenced in a study of blood T cell repertoires in COVID-19 (dated by TCRdb to 2020 to 2021). Libraries were made using the immunoSEQ multiplex PCR assay. Not all clones reach the TCRdb copy of this immuneACCESS table, which keeps in-frame sequences only. Checked studies attribute under half of the gap to unresolved V genes and leave the rest unexplained. The sample table holds 95,000 to 100,000 clones, of which about 86% were seen once. Over 1.5% of the sample lies in the top ten. Sequencing was performed on peripheral blood. Receptors were obtained from a man older than 75 with acute or convalescent COVID-19.

V and J are TRBV11-2 and TRBJ2-3; perhaps TRBD1 as D (5 bases). This CDR3 has 14 residues. CDR1 SGHAT and CDR2 FQNNGV come from the germline V gene. Trimming pared 4 bases from V and 3 bases from J, leaving 11 bases between. For the CDR3, the DNA is TGTGCCAGCAGCTCTCATCAGGGAACAGATACGCAGTATTTT. It is translated as CASSSHQGTDTQYF. The whole variable domain, filled in from reference TRBV11-2 and TRBJ2-3, reads EAGVAQSPRYKIIEKRQSVAFWCNPISGHATLYWYQQILGQGPKLLIQFQNNGVVDDSQLPKDRFSAERLKGVDSTLKIQPAKLEDSAVYLCASSSHQGTDTQYFGPGTRLTVL.

CDR3 protein: CASSLGGVSSYNEQFF. The CDR3 bases are TGTGCCAGCAGTCTTGGGGGGGTGAGCTCCTACAATGAGCAGTTCTTC. V gene TRBV2 combines with J gene TRBJ2-1, with TRBD2 matching 7 bases. Germline CDR1 and CDR2: SNHLY and FYNNEI. There are 16 residues in the CDR3. The V gene end was trimmed by 5 bases and the J gene end by 0 bases; junction bases not matched to a gene: 7.

J is TRBJ2-5 and V is TRBV3-1 (or the pseudogene TRBV3-2); 14 bases are shared with TRBD2. In germline, CDR1 is LGHDT, CDR2 YNNKEL (reference sequence). V gave up 3 bases and J gave up 4 bases; unmatched junction bases: 1. This CDR3 has 15 residues. Written as DNA, the CDR3 is TGTGCCAGCAGCCAGGGACTAGCGGGAGCAGAGACCCAGTACTTC. Protein sequence: CASSQGLAGAETQYF.

This clone was seen more than once but under ten times. V gene TRBV15 combines with J gene TRBJ2-2; 7 bases align to TRBD2. In germline, CDR1 is LNHNV, CDR2 YYDKDF (reference sequence). This CDR3 has 14 amino acids. V lost 4 bases to trimming and J lost 5 bases; unmatched junction nucleotides: 4. The CDR3 reads CATSTGGGTGELFF. The CDR3 region has the DNA TGTGCCACCAGCACGGGGGGTGGGACCGGGGAGCTGTTTTTT.

CDR3 sequence: CASSLASGFNTGELFF. DNA for the CDR3: TGTGCCAGCAGCTTGGCTAGCGGGTTTAACACCGGGGAGCTGTTTTTT. J is TRBJ2-2 and V is TRBV5-6, with TRBD2 matching 8 bases. CDR1 and CDR2 from the germline V gene are SGHDT and YYEEEE. The trim removed 0 bases at V and 2 bases at J, leaving 3 bases unmatched. This CDR3 comprises 16 residues.

The chain uses TRBV27 and TRBJ1-1; tentative D call: TRBD1 (6 bases). The germline V and J ends were trimmed by 5 bases and 3 bases, with 16 bases remaining between them. This CDR3 comprises 15 residues. Germline V gene sequence: CDR1 MNHEY, CDR2 SMNVEV (reference sequence). The CDR3 sequence: CASSLRPGGHTEAFF. Here the CDR3 DNA reads TGTGCCAGCAGTCTACGACCGGGGGGGCACACTGAAGCTTTCTTT.

The chain is built from TRBV7-2 and TRBJ2-1, with 9 bases lining up with TRBD2. This CDR3 is 14 amino acids long. The ends lost 6 bases at V and 9 bases at J; junction bases unmatched: 9. Looked up from germline, CDR1 is SGHTA and CDR2 is FQGNSA. CDR3 in amino acids: CASRLAGGPGEQFF. Here the CDR3 DNA reads TGTGCCAGCAGACTCGCGGGAGGGCCTGGTGAGCAGTTCTTC. Variable domain in full (rest from reference TRBV7-2 and TRBJ2-1): GAGVSQSPSNKVTEKGKDVELRCDPISGHTALYWYRQSLGQGLEFLIYFQGNSAPDKSGLPSDRFSAERTGGSVSTLTIQRTQQEDSAVYLCASRLAGGPGEQFFGPGTRLTVL.

About this clone itself: In the same sample, other DNA sequences code for this CDR3. V usage is TRBV19 and J usage is TRBJ1-5; possible D gene TRBD1, 5 bases. The CDR3 is 15 residues long. V lost 3 bases and J lost 2, with 11 bases in between. The germline V gene has CDR1 LNHDA and CDR2 SQIVND (reference sequence). CDR3 nucleotides: TGTGCCAGTAGTATCCTGGGAGGGGGCAATCAGCCCCAGCATTTT. It is translated as CASSILGGGNQPQHF.

V gene TRBV4-3 combines with J gene TRBJ2-7; D might be TRBD2 (6 bases). Trimming cost V 0 bases and J 6 bases, with 15 bases left between them. This CDR3 has 15 residues. Germline CDR1 and CDR2: LGHNA and YSLEER. DNA of the CDR3: TGCGCCAGCAGCCAAGATGGTCGGGGGATTGGCGAGCAGTACTTC. It is translated as CASSQDGRGIGEQYF.

The rearrangement joins TRBV28 to TRBJ2-7; perhaps TRBD2 as D (6 bases). V lost 7 bases to trimming and J lost 4 bases, with 20 bases between them. Germline V gives CDR1 MDHEN, CDR2 SYDVKM. The CDR3 has 15 amino acids. The CDR3 DNA is TGTGCCAGCACTACCCCCCGGGGAGGTCGGTACGAGCAGTACTTC. Translating it yields CASTTPRGGRYEQYF.

The V call is TRBV11-1, the J call TRBJ1-1; D not resolved. The V and J ends lost 0 bases and 6 bases respectively, with 14 bases between them. Germline lookup yields CDR1 SGHAT and CDR2 FQDESV (reference sequence). This CDR3 comprises 15 residues. This chain's CDR3 is CASSLAVIGLAEAFF. CDR3 bases: TGTGCCAGCAGCTTAGCGGTCATCGGGTTGGCTGAAGCTTTCTTT.

The chain combines TRBV28 with TRBJ2-1; 7 bases are shared with TRBD2. This CDR3 has 15 residues. Per germline, CDR1 MDHEN and CDR2 SYDVKM. Losses at the gene ends were 3 bases for V and 3 bases for J; bases not matched to a gene: 5. The CDR3 region has the DNA TGTGCCAGCAGTTTGGCGGGAGAGGGCTACAATGAGCAGTTCTTC. Amino acids: CASSLAGEGYNEQFF.